Given below is one T cell receptor (beta chain) in context. This record comes from a study of T-cell memory formation after mild COVID-19. From 5'RACE with constant-segment primers came TCR alpha and TCR beta cDNA libraries that carried sample barcodes and UMIs. TCRdb re-called the 5' RACE reads with MiXCR, one entry per CDR3 protein. The repertoire includes around 340,000 distinct CDR3 sequences, 21% of them detected once, and about 12% sits in the top ten. V dropped 5 bases and J dropped 4 bases, with 26 bases sitting between them. The CDR3 is 19 residues long. Germline V gene lookup returns CDR1 SEHNR and CDR2 FQNEAQ (reference sequence).

This TCR came from an adult woman who had mild COVID-19 (a few samples of this study predate the infection). Cell type and time point are not known. This chain joins TRBV7-9 and TRBJ1-4; a weak D match, TRBD1 (6 bases). Specimen: PBMCs or a T cell subset sorted from them (not recorded which). CDR3 protein: CASSNTFLPGVLGNEKLFF. Written as DNA, the CDR3 is TGTGCCAGCAGCAATACATTTTTGCCAGGGGTTTTGGGTAATGAAAAACTGTTTTTT.